This T cell receptor beta chain was sequenced in a study of human T cells and chemical hapten exposure. Study results and limitations: The immune response of these alopecia patients might not match healthy individuals'.

This clonotype was counted between two and nine times. Its specificity is not known. Unique molecular identifiers were attached to individual cDNA molecules within the library. MiXCR was run by TCRdb on the RACE reads, yielding one entry per CDR3 protein. The sample contains over 300,000 distinct CDR3 sequences, approximately 5% of which appear only once. Noted time point: pre-sensitization, week 0. Stated treatment: therapeutic diphenylcyclopropenone sensitization with weekly scalp DPC. This receptor was taken from a woman aged 45-60 years with alopecia areata. Some clones in this sample may be carry-over from other donors' samples. The sequencing here drew on whole blood, taken in connection with sensitization to the hapten diphenylcyclopropenone (DPC).

The CDR3, as DNA: TGTGCCAGCAGCTTAAGGGGGGGAGGGGCCACAGATACGCAGTATTTT. Amino acid sequence: CASSLRGGGATDTQYF. This rearrangement joins TRBV7-6 to TRBJ2-3; the D gene is possibly TRBD2 (7 bases). The CDR3 totals 16 residues. CDR1 SGHVS and CDR2 FNYEAQ come from the germline V gene. V lost 2 bases to trimming and J lost 2 bases, with 14 bases between them.